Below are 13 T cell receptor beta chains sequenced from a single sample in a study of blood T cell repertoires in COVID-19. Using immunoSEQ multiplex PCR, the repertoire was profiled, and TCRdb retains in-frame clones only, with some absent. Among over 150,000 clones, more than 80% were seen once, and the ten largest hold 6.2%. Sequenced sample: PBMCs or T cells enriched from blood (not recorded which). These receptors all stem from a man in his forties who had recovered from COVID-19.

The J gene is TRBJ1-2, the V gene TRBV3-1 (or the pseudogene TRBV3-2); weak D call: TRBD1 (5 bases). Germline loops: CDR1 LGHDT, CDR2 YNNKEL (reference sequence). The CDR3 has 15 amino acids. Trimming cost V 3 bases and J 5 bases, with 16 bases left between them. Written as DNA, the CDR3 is TGTGCCAGCAGCCACGGAACAGGTGGGGCATATGGCTACACCTTC. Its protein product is CASSHGTGGAYGYTF.

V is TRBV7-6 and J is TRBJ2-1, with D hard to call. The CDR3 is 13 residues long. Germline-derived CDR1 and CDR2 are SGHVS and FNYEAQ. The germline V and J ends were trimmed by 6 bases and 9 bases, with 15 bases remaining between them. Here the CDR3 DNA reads TGTGCCAGCAGTTTGGGCCCCAACTCTGAGCAGTTCTTC. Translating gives CASSLGPNSEQFF.

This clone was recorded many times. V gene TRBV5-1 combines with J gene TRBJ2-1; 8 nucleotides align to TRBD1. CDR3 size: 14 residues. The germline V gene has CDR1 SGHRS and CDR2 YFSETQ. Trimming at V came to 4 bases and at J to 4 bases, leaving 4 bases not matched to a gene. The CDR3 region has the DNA TGCGCCAGCAGCGGGGGGACAGGTTACAATGAGCAGTTCTTC. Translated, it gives CASSGGTGYNEQFF.

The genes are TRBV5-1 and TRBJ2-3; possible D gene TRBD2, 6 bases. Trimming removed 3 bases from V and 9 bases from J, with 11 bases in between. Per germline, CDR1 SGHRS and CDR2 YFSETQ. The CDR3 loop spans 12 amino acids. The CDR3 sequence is CASSSSGGTQYF. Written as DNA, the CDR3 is TGCGCCAGCAGCTCTTCTGGAGGGACGCAGTATTTT.

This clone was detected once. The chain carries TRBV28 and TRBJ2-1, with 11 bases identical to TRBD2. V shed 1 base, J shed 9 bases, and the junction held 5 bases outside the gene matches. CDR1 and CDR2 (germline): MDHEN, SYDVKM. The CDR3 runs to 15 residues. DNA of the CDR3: TGTGCCAGCAGTTTATTACTAGCGGGAGTAGGTGAGCAGTTCTTC. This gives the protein CASSLLLAGVGEQFF.

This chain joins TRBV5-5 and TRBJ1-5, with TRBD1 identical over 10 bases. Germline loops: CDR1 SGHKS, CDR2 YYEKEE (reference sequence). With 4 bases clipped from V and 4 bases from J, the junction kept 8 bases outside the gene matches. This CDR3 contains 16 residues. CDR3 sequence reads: CASSLRTGGPNQPQHF. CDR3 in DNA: TGTGCCAGCAGCCTGCGGACAGGGGGTCCGAATCAGCCCCAGCATTTT.

DNA for the CDR3: TGTGCCAGCAGTTTGGACGGACTGGGATATGGCTACACCTTC. It yields the protein CASSLDGLGYGYTF. The chain has TRBV6-2 or TRBV6-3 and TRBJ1-2, with no clear D. CDR3 size: 14 residues. Germline lookup yields CDR1 MNHEY and CDR2 SVGEGT. The V and J ends lost 4 bases and 5 bases respectively, with 14 bases between them.

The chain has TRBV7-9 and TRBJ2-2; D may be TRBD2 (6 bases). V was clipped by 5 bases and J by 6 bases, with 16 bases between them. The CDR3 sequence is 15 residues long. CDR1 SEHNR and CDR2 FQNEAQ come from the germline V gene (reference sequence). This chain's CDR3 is CASSPQTSLAGELFF. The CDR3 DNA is TGTGCCAGCAGCCCCCAGACTAGTTTGGCCGGGGAGCTGTTTTTT.

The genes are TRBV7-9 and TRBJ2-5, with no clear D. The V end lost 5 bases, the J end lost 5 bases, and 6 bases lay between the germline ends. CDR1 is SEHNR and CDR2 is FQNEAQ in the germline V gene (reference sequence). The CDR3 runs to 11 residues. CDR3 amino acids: CASSPRETQYF. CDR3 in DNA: TGTGCCAGCAGCCCCCGGGAGACCCAGTACTTC.

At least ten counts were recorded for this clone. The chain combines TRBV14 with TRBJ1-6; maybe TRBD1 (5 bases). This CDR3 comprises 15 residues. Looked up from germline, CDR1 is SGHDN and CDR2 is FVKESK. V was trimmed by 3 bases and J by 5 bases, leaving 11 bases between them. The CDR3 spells CASSQARVDNSPLHF. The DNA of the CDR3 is TGTGCCAGCAGCCAGGCCAGGGTGGATAATTCACCCCTCCACTTT.

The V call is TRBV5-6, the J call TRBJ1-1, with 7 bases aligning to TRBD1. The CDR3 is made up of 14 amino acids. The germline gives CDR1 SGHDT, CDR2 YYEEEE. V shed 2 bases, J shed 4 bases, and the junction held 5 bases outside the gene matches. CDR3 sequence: CASSLDRALTEAFF. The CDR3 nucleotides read TGTGCCAGCAGCTTAGACAGGGCCCTCACTGAAGCTTTCTTT.

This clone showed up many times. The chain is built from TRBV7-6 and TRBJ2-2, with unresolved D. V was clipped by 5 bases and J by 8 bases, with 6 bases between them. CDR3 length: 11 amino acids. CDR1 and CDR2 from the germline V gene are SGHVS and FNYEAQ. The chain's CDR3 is CASSQDGELFF. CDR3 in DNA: TGTGCCAGCAGCCAGGATGGGGAGCTGTTTTTT.

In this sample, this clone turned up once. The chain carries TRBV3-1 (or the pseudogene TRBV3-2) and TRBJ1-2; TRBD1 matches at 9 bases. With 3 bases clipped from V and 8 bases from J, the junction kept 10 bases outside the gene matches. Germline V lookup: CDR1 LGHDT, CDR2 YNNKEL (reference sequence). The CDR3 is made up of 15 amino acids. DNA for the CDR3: TGTGCCAGCAGCCAGAGGGGACAGGGAAGGAGAGGCTACACCTTC. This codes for CASSQRGQGRRGYTF.